This T cell receptor beta chain emerged from a study of monozygotic twins with inflammatory bowel disease. Broader study findings: Other individuals had fewer clonotypes in common with IBD patients than with healthy twins, especially with disease activity.

Remarks on this clonotype: Its antigen is not identified.

PCR of TCRalpha and TCRbeta cDNA was nested, with two rounds of about 15 and 9 cycles. TCRdb reprocessed the 5' RACE reads and keeps a single row for each CDR3 protein, giving no DNA. Across 160,000 or so distinct CDR3 sequences, the top ten clones capture 2% to 2.5% of the sample. Specimen: blood. The receptor was derived from a human donor with ulcerative colitis or Crohn's disease, or a healthy co-twin of an affected twin (not recorded which).

CDR3 protein: CASSPAGTSNQPQHF. V is TRBV5-1 and J is TRBJ1-5; the TRBD1 assignment by TCRdb is unverifiable without DNA. The CDR3 loop spans 15 amino acids. CDR1 and CDR2 (germline): SGHRS, YFSETQ.